This is a list of T cell receptor beta chains from one sample in a study of OX40 agonist ivuxolimab in advanced cancers. Only in-frame clones appear in the TCRdb table, and some are missing; sequencing was by immunoSEQ multiplex PCR. The table shows fewer than 40,000 clones, with approximately 89% occurring only once. The sequences come from CD4+ or CD8+ T cells sorted from blood, collected in a trial of the OX40 agonist ivuxolimab. The receptors originated from an adult with an advanced solid tumor such as melanoma, head and neck, liver or kidney cancer. Both conserved end residues are part of each CDR3. The D gene is left open where the match is weak. Clone sizes are given selectively: once, few, many, or a class where the clone is expanded.

J	D	size	V	CDR3	DNA
TRBJ2-5	TRBD1	NA	TRBV5-1	CASSLVAGQGGKTQYF	TGCGCCAGCAGCTTGGTTGCGGGACAGGGGGGAAAGACCCAGTACTTC
TRBJ2-7	NA	NA	TRBV5-6	CASSLSGAYEQYF	TGTGCCAGCAGCTTATCCGGAGCCTACGAGCAGTACTTC
TRBJ2-7	NA	NA	TRBV5-1	CASSLAETYEQYF	TGCGCCAGCAGCTTGGCAGAAACCTACGAGCAGTACTTC
TRBJ2-1	NA	NA	TRBV5-4	CASNHANKARKPNEQFF	TGTGCCAGCAACCACGCCAACAAGGCCCGAAAACCCAATGAGCAGTTCTTC
TRBJ1-1	TRBD1	NA	TRBV4-2	CASSPGQGNTEAFF	TGTGCCAGCAGCCCGGGACAGGGGAACACTGAAGCTTTCTTT
TRBJ2-5	NA	once	TRBV18	CASSPLLRADETQYF	TGTGCCAGCTCACCACTTCTCAGGGCGGATGAGACCCAGTACTTC
TRBJ2-7	TRBD2	NA	TRBV9	CASSVSTGGGYEQYF	TGTGCCAGCAGCGTATCAACGGGGGGAGGCTACGAGCAGTACTTC
TRBJ2-7	TRBD2	NA	TRBV30	CAWSARGLAGGLSYEQYF	TGTGCCTGGAGTGCCCGCGGACTAGCGGGAGGGCTCTCCTACGAGCAGTACTTC
TRBJ2-7	NA	NA	TRBV13	CASSFAAGSSYEQYF	TGTGCCAGCAGCTTCGCAGCAGGGAGCTCCTACGAGCAGTACTTC
TRBJ1-6	NA	few	TRBV28	CASRTLRDSPLHF	TGTGCCAGCAGGACACTACGGGATTCACCCCTCCACTTT
TRBJ1-6	NA	NA	TRBV7-3	CASSLEGIGNSPLHF	TGTGCCAGCAGCTTAGAGGGAATCGGGAATTCACCCCTCCACTTT
TRBJ2-1	NA	NA	TRBV18	CASSPGYNEQFF	TGTGCCAGCTCACCTGGGTACAATGAGCAGTTCTTC
TRBJ2-5	TRBD2	NA	TRBV5-5	CASSHGLAGGQETQYF	TGTGCCAGCAGTCACGGACTAGCGGGAGGGCAAGAGACCCAGTACTTC
TRBJ2-5	TRBD1	NA	TRBV5-5	CASSLGDRQYGETQYF	TGTGCCAGCAGCTTGGGGGACAGACAGTATGGGGAGACCCAGTACTTC
TRBJ1-2	NA	NA	TRBV6-1	CASRGDRLIYGYTF	TGTGCCAGCAGAGGGGACCGGTTAATCTATGGCTACACCTTC
TRBJ2-5	NA	NA	TRBV2	CARTRGQETQYF	TGTGCCCGAACGCGGGGCCAAGAGACCCAGTACTTC
TRBJ2-7	TRBD2	NA	TRBV6-1	CASTGTSFDEQYF	TGTGCCAGCACCGGGACTAGCTTCGACGAGCAGTACTTC
TRBJ1-2	NA	NA	TRBV6-4	CASSAGGANYGYTF	TGTGCCAGCAGTGCCGGAGGGGCGAACTATGGCTACACCTTC
TRBJ1-1	TRBD1	NA	TRBV2	CASSEQGAWDTEAFF	TGTGCCAGCAGTGAACAGGGGGCGTGGGACACTGAAGCTTTCTTT
TRBJ1-1	TRBD1	NA	TRBV4-1	CASSQDRTGGRAFF	TGCGCCAGCAGCCAAGATAGGACAGGGGGCAGAGCTTTCTTT
TRBJ1-6	TRBD1	few	TRBV2	CASSLTGQGLNSPLHF	TGTGCCAGCAGCCTTACGGGACAGGGCCTGAATTCACCCCTCCACTTT
TRBJ2-5	NA	few	TRBV6-1	CASNPFHQETQYF	TGTGCCAGTAATCCTTTCCACCAAGAGACCCAGTACTTC
TRBJ1-1	NA	NA	TRBV4-3	CASSQDHREEAFF	TGCGCCAGCAGCCAAGATCACAGGGAGGAAGCTTTCTTT
TRBJ2-7	TRBD1	NA	TRBV27	CASSYRGHSSGSYEQYF	TGTGCCAGCAGTTACAGGGGGCATAGTAGTGGAAGCTACGAGCAGTACTTC
TRBJ2-1	NA	NA	TRBV18	CASSQGNEQFF	TGTGCCAGCTCACAGGGGAATGAGCAGTTCTTC
TRBJ1-1	NA	once	TRBV19	CASSFRPPTTGFDTEAFF	TGTGCCAGTAGTTTCAGACCCCCAACAACAGGGTTTGACACTGAAGCTTTCTTT
TRBJ2-7	TRBD2	NA	TRBV5-5	CASSYGLAGDSYEQYF	TGTGCCAGCAGCTACGGACTAGCGGGAGACTCCTACGAGCAGTACTTC
TRBJ1-5	TRBD1	NA	TRBV7-8	CASSEDRVSNQPQHF	TGTGCCAGCAGCGAGGACAGGGTGAGCAATCAGCCCCAGCATTTT
TRBJ1-6	TRBD1	NA	TRBV29-1	CSVATGTGSSPLHF	TGCAGCGTTGCAACCGGGACAGGGAGCTCACCCCTCCACTTT
TRBJ2-1	NA	NA	TRBV12-5	CASGPPGLLANEQFF	TGTGCTAGTGGTCCGCCGGGACTCCTAGCTAATGAGCAGTTCTTC
TRBJ2-7	NA	NA	TRBV6-5	CASSYARGVNEQYF	TGTGCCAGCAGTTACGCCAGGGGTGTGAACGAGCAGTACTTC